The sequence of this T cell receptor beta chain was determined in a study of post-analysis software for immune sequencing data. Broader study findings: A few TRBV segments appeared more often in patients than in controls, and TRBV5-6, TRBV5-1 and TRBV20-1 were among these. When compared against controls, multiple sclerosis patients showed significantly lower normalized Chao1 diversity. Pronounced co-clustering by F measure was evident among identically batched samples.

Per the germline V gene, CDR1 is SGHKS and CDR2 is YYEKEE (reference sequence). The CDR3 loop spans 17 amino acids. V was pared by 1 base and J by 4 bases, with 8 bases of the junction left unmatched. Incorporated into the TCR beta cDNA libraries were unique molecular identifiers, which served to reduce PCR and sequencing biases. Approximately 450,000 cDNA molecules were recovered from an input of about 0.85 to 11 million T cells. TCRdb redid the calling of the PCR reads with MiXCR, one entry per CDR3 protein. The table has approximately 690,000 distinct CDR3 sequences, roughly three fifths seen once. There are many counts of this clonotype. Its antigen is still unknown.

This receptor was identified in a girl aged 2-10 years with multiple sclerosis. V gene TRBV5-5 combines with J gene TRBJ2-3, with 11 nucleotides matching TRBD2. The specimen sequenced was blood. The DNA for the CDR3 is TGTGCCAGCAGCTTGATTCGCCTAGCGGGAGGTGCAGATACGCAGTATTTT. Residues: CASSLIRLAGGADTQYF.